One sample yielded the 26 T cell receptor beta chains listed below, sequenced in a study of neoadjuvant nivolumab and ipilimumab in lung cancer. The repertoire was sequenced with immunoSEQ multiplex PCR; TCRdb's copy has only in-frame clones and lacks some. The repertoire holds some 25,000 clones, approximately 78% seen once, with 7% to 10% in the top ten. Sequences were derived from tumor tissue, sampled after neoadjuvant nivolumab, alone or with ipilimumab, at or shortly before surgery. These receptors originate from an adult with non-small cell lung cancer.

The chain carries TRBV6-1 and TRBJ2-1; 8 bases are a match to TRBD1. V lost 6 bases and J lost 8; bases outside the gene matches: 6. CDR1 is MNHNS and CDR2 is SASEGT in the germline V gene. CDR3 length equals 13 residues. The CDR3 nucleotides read TGTGCCAGCAGAAGCCCAGGGGGCTATGAGCAGTTCTTC. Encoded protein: CASRSPGGYEQFF.

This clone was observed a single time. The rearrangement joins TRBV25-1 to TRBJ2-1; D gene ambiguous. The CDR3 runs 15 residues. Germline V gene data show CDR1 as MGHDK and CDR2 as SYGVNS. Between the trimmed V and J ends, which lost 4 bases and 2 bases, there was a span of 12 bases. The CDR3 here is CASSADQKTYNEQFF. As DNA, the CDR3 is TGTGCCAGCAGTGCCGACCAGAAAACCTACAATGAGCAGTTCTTC.

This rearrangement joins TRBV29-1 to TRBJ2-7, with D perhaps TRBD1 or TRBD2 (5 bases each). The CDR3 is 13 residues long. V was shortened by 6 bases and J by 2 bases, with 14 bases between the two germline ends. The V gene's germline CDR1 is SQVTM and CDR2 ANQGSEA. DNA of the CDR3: TGCAGCGTCGCCCGGGACCGTCCCTACGAGCAGTACTTC. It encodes CSVARDRPYEQYF.

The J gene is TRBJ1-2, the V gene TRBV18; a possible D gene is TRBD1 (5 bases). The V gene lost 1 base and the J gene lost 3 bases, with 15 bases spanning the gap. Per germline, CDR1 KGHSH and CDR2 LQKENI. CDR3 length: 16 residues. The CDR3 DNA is TGTGCCAGCTCACCACAATATTGGTCAGGGCACTATGGCTACACCTTC. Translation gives CASSPQYWSGHYGYTF.

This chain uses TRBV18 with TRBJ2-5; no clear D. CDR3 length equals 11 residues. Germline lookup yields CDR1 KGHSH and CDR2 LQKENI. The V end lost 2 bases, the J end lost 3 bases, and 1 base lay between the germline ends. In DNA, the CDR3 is TGTGCCAGCTCACCAGAAGAGACCCAGTACTTC. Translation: CASSPEETQYF.

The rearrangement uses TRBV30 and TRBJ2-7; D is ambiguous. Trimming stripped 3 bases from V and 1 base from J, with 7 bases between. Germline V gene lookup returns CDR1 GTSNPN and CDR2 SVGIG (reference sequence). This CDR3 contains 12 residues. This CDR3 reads CAWRRRSYEQYF. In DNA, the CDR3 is TGTGCCTGGAGGCGGCGGTCCTACGAGCAGTACTTC. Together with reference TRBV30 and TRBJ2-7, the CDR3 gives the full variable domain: SQTIHQWPATLVQPVGSPLSLECTVEGTSNPNLYWYRQAAGRGLQLLFYSVGIGQISSEVPQNLSASRPQDRQFILSSKKLLLSDSGFYLCAWRRRSYEQYFGPGTRLTVT.

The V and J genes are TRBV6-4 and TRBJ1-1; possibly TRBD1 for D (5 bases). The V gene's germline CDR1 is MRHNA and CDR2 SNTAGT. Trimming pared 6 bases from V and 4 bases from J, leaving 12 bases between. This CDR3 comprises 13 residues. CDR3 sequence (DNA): TGTGCCAGCAGAGGGGAATGGGGCACTGAAGCTTTCTTT. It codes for CASRGEWGTEAFF.

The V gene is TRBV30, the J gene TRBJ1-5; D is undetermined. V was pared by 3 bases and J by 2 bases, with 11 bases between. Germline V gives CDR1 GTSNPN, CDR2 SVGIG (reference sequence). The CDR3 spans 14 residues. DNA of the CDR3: TGTGCCTGGAGCGGACTTTCGGGCAATCAGCCCCAGCATTTT. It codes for CAWSGLSGNQPQHF.

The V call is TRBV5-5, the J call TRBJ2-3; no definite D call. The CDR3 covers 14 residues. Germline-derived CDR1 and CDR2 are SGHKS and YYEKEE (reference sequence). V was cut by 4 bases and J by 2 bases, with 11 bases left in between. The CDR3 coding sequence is TGTGCCAGCAGCATTGACTCTAACACAGATACGCAGTATTTT. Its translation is CASSIDSNTDTQYF.

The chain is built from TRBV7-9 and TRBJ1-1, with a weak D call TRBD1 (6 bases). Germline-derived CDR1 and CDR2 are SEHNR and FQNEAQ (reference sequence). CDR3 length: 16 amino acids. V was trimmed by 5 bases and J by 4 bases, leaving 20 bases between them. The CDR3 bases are TGTGCCAGCAGCCCACTCGCGGGGGGCGCGAGCACTGAAGCTTTCTTT. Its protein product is CASSPLAGGASTEAFF.

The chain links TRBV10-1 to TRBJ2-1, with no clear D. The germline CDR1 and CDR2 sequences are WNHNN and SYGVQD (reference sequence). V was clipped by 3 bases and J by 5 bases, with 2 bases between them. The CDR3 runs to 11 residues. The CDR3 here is CASSDNNEQFF. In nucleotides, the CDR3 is TGCGCCAGCAGTGACAACAATGAGCAGTTCTTC.

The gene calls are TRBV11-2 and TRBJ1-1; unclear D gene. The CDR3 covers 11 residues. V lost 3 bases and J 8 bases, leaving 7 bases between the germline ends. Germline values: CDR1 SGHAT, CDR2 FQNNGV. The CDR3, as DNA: TGTGCCAGCAGCTTTATGCGGGAAGCTTTCTTT. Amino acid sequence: CASSFMREAFF.

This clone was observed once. CDR3 region: CASSSLGLATDTQYF. The CDR3, as DNA: TGTGCCAGCAGTTCTCTGGGACTAGCCACAGATACGCAGTATTTT. The rearrangement uses TRBV6-1 and TRBJ2-3, with TRBD2 matching over 9 bases. This CDR3 contains 15 residues. Losses at the gene ends were 5 bases for V and 2 bases for J; bases not matched to a gene: 5. The V gene's germline CDR1 is MNHNS and CDR2 SASEGT.

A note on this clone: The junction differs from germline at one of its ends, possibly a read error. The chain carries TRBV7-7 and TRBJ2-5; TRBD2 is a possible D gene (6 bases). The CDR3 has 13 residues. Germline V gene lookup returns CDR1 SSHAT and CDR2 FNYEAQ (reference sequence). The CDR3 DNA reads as TGTGCTAGCAGCTGGGGGGACCAAGAGACCCAGTACTTC. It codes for CASSWGDQETQYF.

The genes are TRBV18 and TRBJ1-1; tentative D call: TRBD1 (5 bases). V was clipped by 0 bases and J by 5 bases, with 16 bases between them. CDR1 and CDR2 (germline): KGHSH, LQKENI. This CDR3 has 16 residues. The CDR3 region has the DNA TGTGCCAGCTCACCACCATGGGGCGCGGGGGGAACTGAAGCTTTCTTT. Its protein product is CASSPPWGAGGTEAFF.

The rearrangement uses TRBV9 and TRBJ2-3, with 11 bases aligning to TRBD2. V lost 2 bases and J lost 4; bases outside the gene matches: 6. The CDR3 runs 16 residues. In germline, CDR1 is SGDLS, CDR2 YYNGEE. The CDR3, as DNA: TGTGCCAGCAGCGTGGGACTAGCGGTTTTGGCAGATACGCAGTATTTT. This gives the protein CASSVGLAVLADTQYF.

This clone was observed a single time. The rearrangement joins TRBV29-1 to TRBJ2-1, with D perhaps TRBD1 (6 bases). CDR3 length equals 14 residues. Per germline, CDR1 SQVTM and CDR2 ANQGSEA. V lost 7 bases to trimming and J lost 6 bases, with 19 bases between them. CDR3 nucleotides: TGCAGCGCCGTCGCCTCGGGACAACTCAATGAGCAGTTCTTC. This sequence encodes CSAVASGQLNEQFF.

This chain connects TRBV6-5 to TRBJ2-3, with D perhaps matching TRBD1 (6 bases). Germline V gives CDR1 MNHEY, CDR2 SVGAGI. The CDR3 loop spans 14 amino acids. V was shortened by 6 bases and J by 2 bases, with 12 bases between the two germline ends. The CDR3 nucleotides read TGTGCCAGCAGCACGACAGGAGACACAGATACGCAGTATTTT. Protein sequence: CASSTTGDTDTQYF.

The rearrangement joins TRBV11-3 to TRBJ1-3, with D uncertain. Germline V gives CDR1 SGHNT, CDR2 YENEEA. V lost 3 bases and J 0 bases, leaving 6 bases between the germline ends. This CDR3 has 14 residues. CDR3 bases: TGTGCCAGCAGCTTGACTTACTCTGGAAACACCATATATTTT. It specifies CASSLTYSGNTIYF.

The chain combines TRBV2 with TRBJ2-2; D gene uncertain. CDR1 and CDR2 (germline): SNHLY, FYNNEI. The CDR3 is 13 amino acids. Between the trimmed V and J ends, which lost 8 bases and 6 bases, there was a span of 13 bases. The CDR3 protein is CASGDPPAGELFF. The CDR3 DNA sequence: TGTGCCAGCGGGGATCCTCCGGCCGGGGAGCTGTTTTTT.

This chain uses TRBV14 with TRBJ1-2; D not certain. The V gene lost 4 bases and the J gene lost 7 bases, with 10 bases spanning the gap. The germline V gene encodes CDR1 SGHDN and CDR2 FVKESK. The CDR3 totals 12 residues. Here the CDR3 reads CASSRVSAGYTF. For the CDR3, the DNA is TGTGCCAGCAGCCGGGTTTCGGCTGGCTACACCTTC.

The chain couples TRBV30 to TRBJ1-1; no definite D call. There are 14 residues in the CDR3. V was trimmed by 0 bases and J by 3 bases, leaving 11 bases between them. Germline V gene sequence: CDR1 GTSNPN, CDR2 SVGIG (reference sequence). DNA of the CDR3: TGTGCCTGGAGTGTACTTACCAGAGACACTGAAGCTTTCTTT. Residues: CAWSVLTRDTEAFF.

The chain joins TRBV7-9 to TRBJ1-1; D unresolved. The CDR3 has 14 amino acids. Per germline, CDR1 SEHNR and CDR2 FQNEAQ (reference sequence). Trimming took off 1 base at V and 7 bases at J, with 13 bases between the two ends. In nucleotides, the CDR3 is TGTGCCAGCAGCTTAGGAGAAACTGACTATGAAGCTTTCTTT. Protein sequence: CASSLGETDYEAFF.

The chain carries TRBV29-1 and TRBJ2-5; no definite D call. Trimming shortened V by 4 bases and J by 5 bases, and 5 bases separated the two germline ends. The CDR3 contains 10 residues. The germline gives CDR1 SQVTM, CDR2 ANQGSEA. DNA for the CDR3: TGCAGCGTTGTCCTGGAGACCCAGTACTTC. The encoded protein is CSVVLETQYF.

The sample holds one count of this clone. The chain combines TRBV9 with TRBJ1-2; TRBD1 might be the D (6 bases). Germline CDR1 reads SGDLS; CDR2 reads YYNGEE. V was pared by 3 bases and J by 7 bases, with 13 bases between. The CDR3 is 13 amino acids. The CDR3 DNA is TGTGCCAGCAGCGCCCTGGGGGCGCTTGGCTACACCTTC. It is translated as CASSALGALGYTF.

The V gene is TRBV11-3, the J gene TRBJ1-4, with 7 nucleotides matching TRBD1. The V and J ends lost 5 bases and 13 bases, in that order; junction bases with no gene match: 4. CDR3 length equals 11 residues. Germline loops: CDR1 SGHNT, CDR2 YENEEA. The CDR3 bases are TGTGCCAGCAGCGGAAGGGGGCTACTGTTTTTT. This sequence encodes CASSGRGLLFF.